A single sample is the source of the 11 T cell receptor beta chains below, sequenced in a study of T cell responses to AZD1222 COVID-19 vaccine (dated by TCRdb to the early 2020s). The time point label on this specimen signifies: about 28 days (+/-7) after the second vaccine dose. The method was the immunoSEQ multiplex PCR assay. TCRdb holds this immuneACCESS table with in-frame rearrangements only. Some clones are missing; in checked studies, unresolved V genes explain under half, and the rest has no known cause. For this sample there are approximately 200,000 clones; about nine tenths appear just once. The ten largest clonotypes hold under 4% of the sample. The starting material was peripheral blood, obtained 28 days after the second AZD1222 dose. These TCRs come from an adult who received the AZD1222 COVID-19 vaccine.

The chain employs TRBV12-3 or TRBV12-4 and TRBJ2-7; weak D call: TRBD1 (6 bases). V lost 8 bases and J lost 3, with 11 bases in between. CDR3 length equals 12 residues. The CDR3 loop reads CASGPRGYEQYF. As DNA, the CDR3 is TGTGCCAGCGGTCCCAGGGGCTACGAGCAGTACTTC.

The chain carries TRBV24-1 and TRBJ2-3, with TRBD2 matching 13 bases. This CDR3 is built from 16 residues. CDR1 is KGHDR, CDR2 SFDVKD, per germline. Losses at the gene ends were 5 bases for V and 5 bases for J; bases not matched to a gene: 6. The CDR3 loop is CATSALGLAGEDTQYF. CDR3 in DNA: TGTGCCACCAGTGCACTAGGACTAGCGGGAGAAGATACGCAGTATTTT.

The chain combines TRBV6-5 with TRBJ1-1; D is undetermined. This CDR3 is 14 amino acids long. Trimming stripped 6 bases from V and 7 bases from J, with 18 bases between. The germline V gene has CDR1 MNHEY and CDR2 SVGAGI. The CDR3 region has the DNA TGTGCCAGCAGATCGGACCCCCGGTCGGGTGAAGCTTTCTTT. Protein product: CASRSDPRSGEAFF.

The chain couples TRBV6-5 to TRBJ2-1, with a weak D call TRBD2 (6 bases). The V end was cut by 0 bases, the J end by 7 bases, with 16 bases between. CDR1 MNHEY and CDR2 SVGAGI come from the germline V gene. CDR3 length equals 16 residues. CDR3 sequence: CASSYSLASGKNEQFF. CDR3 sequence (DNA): TGTGCCAGCAGTTACTCGCTAGCGTCGGGGAAAAATGAGCAGTTCTTC.

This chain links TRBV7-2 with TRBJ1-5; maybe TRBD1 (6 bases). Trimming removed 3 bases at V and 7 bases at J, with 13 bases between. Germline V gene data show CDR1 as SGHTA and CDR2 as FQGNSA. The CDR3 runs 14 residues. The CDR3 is CASSFTGMGQPQHF. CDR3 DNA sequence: TGTGCCAGCAGCTTCACAGGGATGGGACAGCCCCAGCATTTT.

Here the CDR3 reads CASSLRGPDNSPLHF. CDR3 DNA sequence: TGTGCCAGCAGCTTACGGGGTCCCGATAATTCACCCCTCCACTTT. The chain employs TRBV7-2 and TRBJ1-6; D unresolved. Germline assignment: CDR1 SGHTA and CDR2 FQGNSA. This CDR3 comprises 15 residues. The ends were cut back, 2 bases at V and 5 bases at J, with 10 bases in the middle.

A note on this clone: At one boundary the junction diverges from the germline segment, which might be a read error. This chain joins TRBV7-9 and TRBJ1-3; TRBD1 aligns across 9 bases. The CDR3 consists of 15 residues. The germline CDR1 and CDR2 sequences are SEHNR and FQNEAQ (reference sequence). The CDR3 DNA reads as TGTGCCAGCAGCTTAGAGACGGGACAGGGAAGCACCATATATTTT. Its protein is CASSLETGQGSTIYF.

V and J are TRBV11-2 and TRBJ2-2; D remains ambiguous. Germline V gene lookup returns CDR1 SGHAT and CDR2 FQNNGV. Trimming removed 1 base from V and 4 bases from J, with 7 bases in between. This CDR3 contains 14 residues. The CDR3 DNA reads TGTGCCAGCAGCTTAGGGGCTCGCACCGGGGAGCTGTTTTTT. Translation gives CASSLGARTGELFF.

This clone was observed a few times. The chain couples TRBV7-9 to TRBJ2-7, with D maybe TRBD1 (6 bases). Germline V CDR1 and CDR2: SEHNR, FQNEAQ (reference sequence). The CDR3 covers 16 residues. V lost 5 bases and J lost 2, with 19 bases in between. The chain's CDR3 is CASSLSLTGFPYEQYF. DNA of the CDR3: TGTGCCAGCAGCCTTTCTCTGACAGGTTTTCCCTACGAGCAGTACTTC.

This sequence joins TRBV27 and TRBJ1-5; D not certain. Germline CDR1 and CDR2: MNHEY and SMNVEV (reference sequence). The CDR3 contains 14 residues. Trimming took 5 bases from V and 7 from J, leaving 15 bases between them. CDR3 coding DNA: TGTGCCAGCAGTCCCTCGGGGAGGTGGCAGCCCCAGCATTTT. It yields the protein CASSPSGRWQPQHF.

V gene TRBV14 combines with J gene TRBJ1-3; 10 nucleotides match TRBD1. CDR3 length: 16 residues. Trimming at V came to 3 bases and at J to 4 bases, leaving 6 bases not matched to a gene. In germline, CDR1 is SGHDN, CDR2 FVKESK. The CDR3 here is CASSHRGTGVGNTIYF. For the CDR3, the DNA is TGTGCCAGCAGCCATCGGGGGACAGGGGTCGGAAACACCATATATTTT.